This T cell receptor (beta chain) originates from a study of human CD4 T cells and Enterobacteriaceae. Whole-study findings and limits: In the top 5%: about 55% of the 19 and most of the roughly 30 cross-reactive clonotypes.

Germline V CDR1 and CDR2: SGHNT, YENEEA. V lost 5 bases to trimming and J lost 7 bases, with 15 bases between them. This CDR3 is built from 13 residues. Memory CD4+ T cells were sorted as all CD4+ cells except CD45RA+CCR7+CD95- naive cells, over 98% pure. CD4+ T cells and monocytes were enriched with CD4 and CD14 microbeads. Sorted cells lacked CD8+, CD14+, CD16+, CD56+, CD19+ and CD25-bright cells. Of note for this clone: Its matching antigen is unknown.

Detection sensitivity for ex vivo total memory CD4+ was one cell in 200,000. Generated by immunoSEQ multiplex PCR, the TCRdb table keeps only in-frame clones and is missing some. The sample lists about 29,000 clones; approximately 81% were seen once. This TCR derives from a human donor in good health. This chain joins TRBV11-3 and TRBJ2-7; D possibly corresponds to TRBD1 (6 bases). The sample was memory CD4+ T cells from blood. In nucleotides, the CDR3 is TGTGCCAGCAGCCTCAGACAGGCAGAGGAGCAGTACTTC. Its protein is CASSLRQAEEQYF.